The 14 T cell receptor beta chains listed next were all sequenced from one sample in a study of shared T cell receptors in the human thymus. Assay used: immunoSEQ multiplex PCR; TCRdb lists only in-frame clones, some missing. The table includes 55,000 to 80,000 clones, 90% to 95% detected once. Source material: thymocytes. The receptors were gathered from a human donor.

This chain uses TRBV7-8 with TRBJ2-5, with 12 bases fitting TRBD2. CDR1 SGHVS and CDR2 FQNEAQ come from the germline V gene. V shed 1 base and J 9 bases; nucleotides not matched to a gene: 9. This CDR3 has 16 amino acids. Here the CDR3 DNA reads TGTGCCAGCAGCTTAGACACTAGCGGGGGGCTCCTACCCCAGTACTTC. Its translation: CASSLDTSGGLLPQYF. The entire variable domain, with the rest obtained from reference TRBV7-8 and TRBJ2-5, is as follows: GAGVSQSPRYKVAKRGQDVALRCDPISGHVSLFWYQQALGQGPEFLTYFQNEAQLDKSGLPSDRFFAERPEGSVSTLKIQRTQQEDSAVYLCASSLDTSGGLLPQYFGPGTRLLVL.

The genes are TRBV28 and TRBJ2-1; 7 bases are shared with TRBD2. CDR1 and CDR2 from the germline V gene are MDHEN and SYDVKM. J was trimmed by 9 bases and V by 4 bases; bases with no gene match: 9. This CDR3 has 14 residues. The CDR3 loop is CASSSVLGGGEQFF. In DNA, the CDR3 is TGTGCCAGCAGTTCCGTTCTCGGCGGGGGTGAGCAGTTCTTC. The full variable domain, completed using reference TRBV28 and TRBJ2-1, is DVKVTQSSRYLVKRTGEKVFLECVQDMDHENMFWYRQDPGLGLRLIYFSYDVKMKEKGDIPEGYSVSREKKERFSLILESASTNQTSMYLCASSSVLGGGEQFFGPGTRLTVL.

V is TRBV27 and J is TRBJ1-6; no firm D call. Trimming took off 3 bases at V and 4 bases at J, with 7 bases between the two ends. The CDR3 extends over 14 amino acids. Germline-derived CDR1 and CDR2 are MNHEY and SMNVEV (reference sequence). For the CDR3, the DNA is TGTGCCAGCAGTTTGGGGAGTTATAATTCACCCCTCCACTTT. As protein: CASSLGSYNSPLHF.

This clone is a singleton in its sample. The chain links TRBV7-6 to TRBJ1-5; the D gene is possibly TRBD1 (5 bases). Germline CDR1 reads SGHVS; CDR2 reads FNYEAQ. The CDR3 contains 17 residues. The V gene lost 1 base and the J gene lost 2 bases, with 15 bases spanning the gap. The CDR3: CASSLVGLRHGNQPQHF. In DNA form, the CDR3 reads TGTGCCAGCAGCTTAGTGGGACTCCGACACGGCAATCAGCCCCAGCATTTT.

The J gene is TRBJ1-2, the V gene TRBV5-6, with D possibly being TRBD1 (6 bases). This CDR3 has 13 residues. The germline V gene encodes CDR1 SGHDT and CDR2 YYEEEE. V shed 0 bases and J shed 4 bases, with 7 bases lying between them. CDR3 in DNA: TGTGCCAGCAGCTTGGGGACAGCCTATGGCTACACCTTC. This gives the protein CASSLGTAYGYTF.

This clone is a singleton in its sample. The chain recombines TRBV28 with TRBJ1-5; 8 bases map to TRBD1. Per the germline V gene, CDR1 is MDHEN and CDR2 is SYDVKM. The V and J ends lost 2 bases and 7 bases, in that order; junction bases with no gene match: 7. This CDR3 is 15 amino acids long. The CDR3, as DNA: TGTGCCAGCAGTTTAGGACAGGGAGAAAACCAGCCCCAGCATTTT. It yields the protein CASSLGQGENQPQHF.

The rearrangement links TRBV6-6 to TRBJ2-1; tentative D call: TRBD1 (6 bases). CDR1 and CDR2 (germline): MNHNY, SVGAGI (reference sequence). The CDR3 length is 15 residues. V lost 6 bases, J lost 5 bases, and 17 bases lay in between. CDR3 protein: CASRSPGVWHNEQFF. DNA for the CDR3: TGTGCCAGCAGATCCCCAGGGGTTTGGCACAATGAGCAGTTCTTC.

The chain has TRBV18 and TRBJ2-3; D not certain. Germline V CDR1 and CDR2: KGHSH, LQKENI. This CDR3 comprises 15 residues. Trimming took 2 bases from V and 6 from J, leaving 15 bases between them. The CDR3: CASSPIGQAWDTQYF. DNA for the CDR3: TGTGCCAGCTCACCAATTGGGCAGGCCTGGGATACGCAGTATTTT.

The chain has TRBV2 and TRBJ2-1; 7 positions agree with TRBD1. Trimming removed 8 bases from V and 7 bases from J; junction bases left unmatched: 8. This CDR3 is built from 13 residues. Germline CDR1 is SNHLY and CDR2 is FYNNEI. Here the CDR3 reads CASGGDRDNEQFF. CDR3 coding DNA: TGTGCCAGCGGAGGCGACAGGGATAATGAGCAGTTCTTC.

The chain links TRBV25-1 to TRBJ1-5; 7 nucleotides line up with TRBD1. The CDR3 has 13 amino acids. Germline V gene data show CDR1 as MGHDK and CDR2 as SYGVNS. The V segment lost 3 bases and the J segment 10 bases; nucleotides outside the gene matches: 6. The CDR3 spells CASSERRGQPQHF. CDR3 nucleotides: TGTGCCAGCAGTGAGAGGAGGGGGCAACCCCAGCATTTT.

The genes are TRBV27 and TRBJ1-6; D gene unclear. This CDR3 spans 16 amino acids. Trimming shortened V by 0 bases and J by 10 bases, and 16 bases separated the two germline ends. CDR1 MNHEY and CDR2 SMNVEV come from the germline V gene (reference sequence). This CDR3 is CASSLSARWSRSPLHF. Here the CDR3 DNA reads TGTGCCAGCAGTTTATCTGCGCGGTGGTCTCGGTCACCCCTCCACTTT.

The CDR3 sequence: CASSSDLQETQYF. CDR3 nucleotide sequence: TGTGCCAGTAGTTCCGACTTACAAGAGACCCAGTACTTC. The chain has TRBV19 and TRBJ2-5, with unresolved D. Trimming removed 5 bases from V and 2 bases from J, with 9 bases in between. This CDR3 contains 13 residues. Germline V gene lookup returns CDR1 LNHDA and CDR2 SQIVND (reference sequence). The variable domain in full, completed from reference TRBV19 and TRBJ2-5, reads DGGITQSPKYLFRKEGQNVTLSCEQNLNHDAMYWYRQDPGQGLRLIYYSQIVNDFQKGDIAEGYSVSREKKESFPLTVTSAQKNPTAFYLCASSSDLQETQYFGPGTRLLVL.

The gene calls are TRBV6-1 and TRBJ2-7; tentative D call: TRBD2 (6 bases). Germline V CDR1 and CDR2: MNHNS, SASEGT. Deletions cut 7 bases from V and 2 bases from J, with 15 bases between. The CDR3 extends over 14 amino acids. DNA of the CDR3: TGTGCCAGCAAGGACTTTAGCGGAACCTACGAGCAGTACTTC. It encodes CASKDFSGTYEQYF.

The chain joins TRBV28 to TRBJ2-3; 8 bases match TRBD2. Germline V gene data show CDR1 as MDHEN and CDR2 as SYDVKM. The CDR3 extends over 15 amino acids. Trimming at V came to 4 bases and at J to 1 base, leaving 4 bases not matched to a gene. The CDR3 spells CASSSREGGTDTQYF. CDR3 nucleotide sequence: TGTGCCAGCAGTTCCCGGGAGGGAGGCACAGATACGCAGTATTTT. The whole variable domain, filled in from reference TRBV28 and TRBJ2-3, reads DVKVTQSSRYLVKRTGEKVFLECVQDMDHENMFWYRQDPGLGLRLIYFSYDVKMKEKGDIPEGYSVSREKKERFSLILESASTNQTSMYLCASSSREGGTDTQYFGPGTRLTVL.